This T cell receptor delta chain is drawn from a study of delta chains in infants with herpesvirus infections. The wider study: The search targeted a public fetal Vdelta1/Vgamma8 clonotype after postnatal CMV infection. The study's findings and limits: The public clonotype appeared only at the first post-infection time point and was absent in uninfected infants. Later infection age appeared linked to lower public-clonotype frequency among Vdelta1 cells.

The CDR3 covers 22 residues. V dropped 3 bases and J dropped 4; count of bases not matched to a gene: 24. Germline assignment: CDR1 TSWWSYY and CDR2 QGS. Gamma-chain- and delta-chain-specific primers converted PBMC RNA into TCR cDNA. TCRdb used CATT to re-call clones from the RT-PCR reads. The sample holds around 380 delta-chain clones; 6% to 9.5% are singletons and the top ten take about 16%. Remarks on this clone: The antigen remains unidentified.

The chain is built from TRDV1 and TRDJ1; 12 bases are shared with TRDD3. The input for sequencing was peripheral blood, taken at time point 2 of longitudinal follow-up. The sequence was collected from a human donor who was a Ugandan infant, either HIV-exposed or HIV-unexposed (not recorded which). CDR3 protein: CALGDQPKRESTGGYWGDKLIF. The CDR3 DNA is TGTGCTCTTGGGGACCAACCCAAGAGGGAGTCTACTGGGGGATACTGGGGCGATAAACTCATCTTT.